This T cell receptor beta chain was recorded in a study of OX40 agonist ivuxolimab in advanced cancers. The study, taken as a whole, reports: Individuals who were partial responders at 0.1-3.0 mg/kg had clonal expansion that ranked among the lowest.

The CDR3 consists of 13 residues. V was shortened by 4 bases and J by 3 bases, with 9 bases between the two germline ends. CDR1 and CDR2 from the germline V gene are SNHLY and FYNNEI. This clone has just a few counts. Its antigen is undetermined. This table comes from immunoSEQ multiplex PCR, and its TCRdb copy is limited to in-frame clones, with some not included. In the table there are some 46,000 clones, around nine tenths of which are singletons. The chain links TRBV2 to TRBJ1-2; D is uncertain. This clonotype was sampled from an adult with an advanced solid tumor such as melanoma, head and neck, liver or kidney cancer. The sequenced sample was CD4+ or CD8+ T cells sorted from blood, obtained in a trial of the OX40 agonist ivuxolimab. CDR3: CASSVGSDYGYTF. The CDR3 region has the DNA TGTGCCAGCAGTGTAGGGAGCGACTATGGCTACACCTTC.